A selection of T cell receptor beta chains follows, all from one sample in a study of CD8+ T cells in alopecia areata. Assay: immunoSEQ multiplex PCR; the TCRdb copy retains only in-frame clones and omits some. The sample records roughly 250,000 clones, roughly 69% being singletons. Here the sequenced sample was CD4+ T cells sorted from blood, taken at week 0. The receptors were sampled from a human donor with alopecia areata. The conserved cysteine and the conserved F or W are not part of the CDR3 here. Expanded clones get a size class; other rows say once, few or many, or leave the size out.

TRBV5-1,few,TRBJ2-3,ASSLGGQGASDTQY
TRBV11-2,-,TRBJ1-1,ASSLQGANTEAF
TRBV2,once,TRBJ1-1,ASSPRDTEAF
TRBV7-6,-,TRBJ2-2,ASSLEATGELF
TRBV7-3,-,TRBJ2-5,ASSQSLAGGQETQY
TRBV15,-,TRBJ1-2,ATSRSLDRGYGYT
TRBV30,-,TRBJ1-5,AWNQDRAQPQH
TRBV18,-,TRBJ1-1,ASSPDLNTEAF
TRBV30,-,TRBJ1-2,AWSVPGDYGYT
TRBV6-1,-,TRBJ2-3,ASSVRASTDTQY
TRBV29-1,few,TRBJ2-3,SVGVWVVDTQY
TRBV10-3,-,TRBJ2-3,AISESASTDTQY
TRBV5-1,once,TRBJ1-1,ASRVGEVAEAF
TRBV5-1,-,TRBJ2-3,ASSPLAFSDTQY
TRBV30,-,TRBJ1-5,AWQTGGYSNQPQH
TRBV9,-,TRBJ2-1,ASSVAQYNEQF
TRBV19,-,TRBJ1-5,ASSPRTANQPQH
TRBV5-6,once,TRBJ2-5,ASSLLAAETQY
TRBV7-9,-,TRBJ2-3,ASSSFQGDTDTQY
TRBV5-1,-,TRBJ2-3,ASSRRQGGVTDTQY
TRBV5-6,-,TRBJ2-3,ASSARLAGSSTDTQY
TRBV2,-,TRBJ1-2,ASSVGGYGYT
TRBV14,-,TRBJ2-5,ASSQRVTQETQY
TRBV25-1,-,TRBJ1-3,ASREGRPYTSGNTIY